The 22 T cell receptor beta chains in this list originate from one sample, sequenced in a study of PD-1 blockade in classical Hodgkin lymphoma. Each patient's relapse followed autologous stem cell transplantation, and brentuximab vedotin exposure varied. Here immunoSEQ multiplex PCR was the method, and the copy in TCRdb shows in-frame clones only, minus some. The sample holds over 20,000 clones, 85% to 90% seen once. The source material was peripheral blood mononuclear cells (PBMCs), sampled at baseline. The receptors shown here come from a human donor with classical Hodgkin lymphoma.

The CDR3 loop is CASSLGLTTEAFF. The CDR3 nucleotides are TGTGCCAGCAGCCTAGGTCTTACCACTGAAGCTTTCTTT. The V call is TRBV11-2, the J call TRBJ1-1; D remains ambiguous. CDR1 is SGHAT, CDR2 FQNNGV, per germline. The CDR3 consists of 13 residues. Trimming left V 5 bases short and J 4 bases short, with 11 bases between.

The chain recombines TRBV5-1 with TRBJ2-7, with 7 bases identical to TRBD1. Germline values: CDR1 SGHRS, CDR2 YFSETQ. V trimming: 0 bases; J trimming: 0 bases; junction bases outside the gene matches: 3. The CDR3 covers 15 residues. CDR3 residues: CASSLGGTASYEQYF. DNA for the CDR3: TGCGCCAGCAGCTTGGGAGGGACAGCCTCCTACGAGCAGTACTTC.

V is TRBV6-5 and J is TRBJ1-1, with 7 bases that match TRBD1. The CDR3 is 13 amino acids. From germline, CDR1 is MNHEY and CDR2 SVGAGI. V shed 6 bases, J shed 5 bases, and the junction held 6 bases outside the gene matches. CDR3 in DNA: TGTGCCAGCAGCAGGGGGTTCGAGACTGAAGCTTTCTTT. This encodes CASSRGFETEAFF.

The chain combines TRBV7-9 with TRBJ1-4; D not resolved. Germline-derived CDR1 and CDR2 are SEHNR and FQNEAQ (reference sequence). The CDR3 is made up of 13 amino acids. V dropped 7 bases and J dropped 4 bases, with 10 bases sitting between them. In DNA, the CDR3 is TGTGCCAGCACCTCGGCCCATAATGAAAAACTGTTTTTT. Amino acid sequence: CASTSAHNEKLFF. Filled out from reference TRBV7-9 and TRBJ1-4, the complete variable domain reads DTGVSQNPRHKITKRGQNVTFRCDPISEHNRLYWYRQTLGQGPEFLTYFQNEAQLEKSRLLSDRFSAERPKGSFSTLEIQRTEQGDSAMYLCASTSAHNEKLFFGSGTQLSVL.

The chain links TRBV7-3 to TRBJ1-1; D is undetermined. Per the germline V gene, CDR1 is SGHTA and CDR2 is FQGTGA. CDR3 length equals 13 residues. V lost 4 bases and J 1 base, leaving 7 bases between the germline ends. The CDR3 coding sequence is TGTGCCAGCAGCTCGACATCGAACACTGAAGCTTTCTTT. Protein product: CASSSTSNTEAFF.

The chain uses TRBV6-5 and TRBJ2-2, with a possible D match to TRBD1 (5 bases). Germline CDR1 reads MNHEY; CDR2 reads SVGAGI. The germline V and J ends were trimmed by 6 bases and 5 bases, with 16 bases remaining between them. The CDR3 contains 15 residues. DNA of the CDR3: TGTGCCAGCAGCTTCGACAGTCTAAGTACCGGGGAGCTGTTTTTT. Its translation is CASSFDSLSTGELFF.

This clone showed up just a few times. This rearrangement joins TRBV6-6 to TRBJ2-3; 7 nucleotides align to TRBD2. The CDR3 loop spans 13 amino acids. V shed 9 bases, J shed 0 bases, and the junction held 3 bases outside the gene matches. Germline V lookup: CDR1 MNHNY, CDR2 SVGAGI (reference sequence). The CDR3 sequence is CASLRESTDTQYF. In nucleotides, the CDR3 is TGTGCCAGTTTGCGGGAGAGCACAGATACGCAGTATTTT.

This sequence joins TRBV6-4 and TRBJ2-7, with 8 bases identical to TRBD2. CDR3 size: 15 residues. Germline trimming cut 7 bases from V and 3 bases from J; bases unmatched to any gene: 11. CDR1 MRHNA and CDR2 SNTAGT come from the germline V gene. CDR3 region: CASKRTGTRNYEQYF. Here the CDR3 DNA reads TGTGCCAGCAAGAGGACCGGGACTAGAAACTACGAGCAGTACTTC.

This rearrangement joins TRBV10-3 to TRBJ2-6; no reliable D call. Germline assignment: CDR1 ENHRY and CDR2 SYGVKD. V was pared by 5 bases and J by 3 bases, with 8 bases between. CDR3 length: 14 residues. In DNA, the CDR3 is TGTGCCATCAGTCCAGTAATTGGGGCCAACGTCCTGACTTTC. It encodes CAISPVIGANVLTF.

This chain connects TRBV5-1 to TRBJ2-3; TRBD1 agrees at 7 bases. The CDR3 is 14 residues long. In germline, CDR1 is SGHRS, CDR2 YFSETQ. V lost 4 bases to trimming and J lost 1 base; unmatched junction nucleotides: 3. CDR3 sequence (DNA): TGCGCCAGCAGCCGAGGACAGGGCACAGATACGCAGTATTTT. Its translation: CASSRGQGTDTQYF.

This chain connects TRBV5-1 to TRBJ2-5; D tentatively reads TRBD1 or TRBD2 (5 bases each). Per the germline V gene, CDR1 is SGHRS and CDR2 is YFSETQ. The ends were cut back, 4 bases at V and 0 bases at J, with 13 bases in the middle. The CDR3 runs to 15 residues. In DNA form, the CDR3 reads TGCGCCAGCAGCCTCACGTTGGGGGACCAAGAGACCCAGTACTTC. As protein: CASSLTLGDQETQYF.

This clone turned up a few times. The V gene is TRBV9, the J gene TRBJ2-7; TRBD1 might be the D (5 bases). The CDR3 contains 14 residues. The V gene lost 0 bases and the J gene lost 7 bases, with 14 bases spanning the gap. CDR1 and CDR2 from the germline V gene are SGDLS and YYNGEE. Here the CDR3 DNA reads TGTGCCAGCAGCGTAGTAGCACAGGATGGAGAGCAGTACTTC. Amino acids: CASSVVAQDGEQYF.

CDR3 sequence: CASSASGGFTDTQYF. DNA of the CDR3: TGTGCCAGTAGTGCTAGCGGGGGATTCACAGATACGCAGTATTTT. The chain has TRBV19 and TRBJ2-3, with 10 positions matching TRBD2. Germline trimming cut 5 bases from V and 2 bases from J; bases unmatched to any gene: 4. CDR3 size: 15 residues. Germline CDR1 reads LNHDA; CDR2 reads SQIVND (reference sequence).

This chain's CDR3 is CASSPSQGRTYGYTF. The CDR3 DNA reads TGTGCCAGTAGTCCTTCACAGGGGCGCACCTATGGCTACACCTTC. The chain carries TRBV19 and TRBJ1-2; TRBD1 aligns across 7 bases. J gave up 4 bases and V 5 bases, and 10 bases lay outside the gene matches. The CDR3 has 15 amino acids. Looked up from germline, CDR1 is LNHDA and CDR2 is SQIVND (reference sequence). Drawing the rest from reference TRBV19 and TRBJ1-2, the complete variable domain is DGGITQSPKYLFRKEGQNVTLSCEQNLNHDAMYWYRQDPGQGLRLIYYSQIVNDFQKGDIAEGYSVSREKKESFPLTVTSAQKNPTAFYLCASSPSQGRTYGYTFGSGTRLTVV.

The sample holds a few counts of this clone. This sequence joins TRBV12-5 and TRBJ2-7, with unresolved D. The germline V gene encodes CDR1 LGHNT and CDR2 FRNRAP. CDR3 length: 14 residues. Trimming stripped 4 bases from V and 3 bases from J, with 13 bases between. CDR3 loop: CASGSRPLIYEQYF. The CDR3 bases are TGTGCTAGTGGTTCTCGACCCTTAATCTACGAGCAGTACTTC.

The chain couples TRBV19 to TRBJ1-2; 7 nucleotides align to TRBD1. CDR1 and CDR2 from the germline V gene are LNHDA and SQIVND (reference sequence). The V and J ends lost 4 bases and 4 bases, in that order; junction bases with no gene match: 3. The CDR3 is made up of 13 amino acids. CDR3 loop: CASSTGQIYGYTF. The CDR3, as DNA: TGTGCCAGTAGTACGGGACAGATCTATGGCTACACCTTC. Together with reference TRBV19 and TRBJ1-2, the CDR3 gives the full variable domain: DGGITQSPKYLFRKEGQNVTLSCEQNLNHDAMYWYRQDPGQGLRLIYYSQIVNDFQKGDIAEGYSVSREKKESFPLTVTSAQKNPTAFYLCASSTGQIYGYTFGSGTRLTVV.

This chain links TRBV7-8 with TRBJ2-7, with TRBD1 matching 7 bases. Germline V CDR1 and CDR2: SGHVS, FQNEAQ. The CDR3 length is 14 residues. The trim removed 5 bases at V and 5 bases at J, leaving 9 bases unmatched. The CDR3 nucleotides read TGTGCCAGCAGCCCAGCGACAGGGCCCAACGAGCAGTACTTC. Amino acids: CASSPATGPNEQYF.

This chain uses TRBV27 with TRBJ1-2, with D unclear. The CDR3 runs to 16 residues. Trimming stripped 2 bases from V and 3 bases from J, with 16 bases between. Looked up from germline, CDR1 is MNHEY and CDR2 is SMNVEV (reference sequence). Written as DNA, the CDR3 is TGTGCCAGCAGTTTAGACGGACCCGCCGTGGACTATGGCTACACCTTC. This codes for CASSLDGPAVDYGYTF.

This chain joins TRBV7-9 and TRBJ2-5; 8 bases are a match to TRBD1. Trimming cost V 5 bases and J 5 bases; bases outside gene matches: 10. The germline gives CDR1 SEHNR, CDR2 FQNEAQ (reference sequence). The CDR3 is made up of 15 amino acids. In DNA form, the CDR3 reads TGTGCCAGCAGCACGGACAGGGTCGGTCCGGAGACCCAGTACTTC. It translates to CASSTDRVGPETQYF.

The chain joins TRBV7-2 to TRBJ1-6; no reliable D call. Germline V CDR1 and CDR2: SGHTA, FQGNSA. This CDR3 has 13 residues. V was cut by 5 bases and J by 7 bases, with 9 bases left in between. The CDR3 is CASSPSINSPLHF. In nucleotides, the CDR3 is TGTGCCAGCAGCCCCAGTATCAATTCACCCCTCCACTTT. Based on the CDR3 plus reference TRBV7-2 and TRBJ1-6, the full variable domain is GAGVSQSPSNKVTEKGKDVELRCDPISGHTALYWYRQSLGQGLEFLIYFQGNSAPDKSGLPSDRFSAERTGGSVSTLTIQRTQQEDSAVYLCASSPSINSPLHFGNGTRLTVT.

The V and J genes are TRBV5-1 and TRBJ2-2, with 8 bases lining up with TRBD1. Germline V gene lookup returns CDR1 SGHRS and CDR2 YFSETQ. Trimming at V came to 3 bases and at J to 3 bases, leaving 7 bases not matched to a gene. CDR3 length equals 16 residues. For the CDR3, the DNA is TGCGCCAGCAGCTCCTTTCCGGACAGGGACACCGGGGAGCTGTTTTTT. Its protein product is CASSSFPDRDTGELFF.

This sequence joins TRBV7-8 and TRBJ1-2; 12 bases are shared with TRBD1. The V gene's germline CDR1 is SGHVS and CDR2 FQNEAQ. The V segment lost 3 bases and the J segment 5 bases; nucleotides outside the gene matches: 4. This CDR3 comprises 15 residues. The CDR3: CASSLGDRGPYGYTF. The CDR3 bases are TGTGCCAGCAGCTTGGGGGACAGGGGGCCATATGGCTACACCTTC. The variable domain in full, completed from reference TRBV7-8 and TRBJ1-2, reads GAGVSQSPRYKVAKRGQDVALRCDPISGHVSLFWYQQALGQGPEFLTYFQNEAQLDKSGLPSDRFFAERPEGSVSTLKIQRTQQEDSAVYLCASSLGDRGPYGYTFGSGTRLTVV.